This paragraph reports one T cell receptor beta chain. The antigen remains undetermined. These data originate in a study of cytomegalovirus exposure and HLA in healthy donors. Notes on the study in general: The classifier was said to identify cytomegalovirus status with high specificity and sensitivity.

In the PCR, 60 Vbeta and 13 Jbeta primers were used. Here immunoSEQ multiplex PCR was the method, and the copy in TCRdb shows in-frame clones only, minus some. The sample includes approximately 190,000 clones, approximately 84% of them seen just once. Between the trimmed V and J ends, which lost 0 bases and 1 base, there was a span of 6 bases. Germline CDR1 reads LNHNV; CDR2 reads YYDKDF (reference sequence). The CDR3 spans 14 residues. This sequence joins TRBV15 and TRBJ1-1; D is unclear. The sample was PBMCs. This TCR was sampled from a man over 45 in good health and CMV-seronegative. The CDR3 DNA reads as TGTGCCACCAGCAGAGAAAAACAGAACACTGAAGCTTTCTTT. Its translation is CATSREKQNTEAFF.